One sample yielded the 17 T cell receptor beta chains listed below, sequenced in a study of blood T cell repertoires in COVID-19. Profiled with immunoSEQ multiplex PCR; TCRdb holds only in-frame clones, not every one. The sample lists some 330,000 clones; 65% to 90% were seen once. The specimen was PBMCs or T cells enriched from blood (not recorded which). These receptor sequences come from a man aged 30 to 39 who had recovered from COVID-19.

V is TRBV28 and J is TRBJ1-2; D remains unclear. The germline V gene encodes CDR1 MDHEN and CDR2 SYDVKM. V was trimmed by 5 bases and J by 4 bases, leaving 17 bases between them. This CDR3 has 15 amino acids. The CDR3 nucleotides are TGTGCCAGCAGTAACCCGGGGTCCCTTTTCTATGGCTACACCTTC. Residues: CASSNPGSLFYGYTF.

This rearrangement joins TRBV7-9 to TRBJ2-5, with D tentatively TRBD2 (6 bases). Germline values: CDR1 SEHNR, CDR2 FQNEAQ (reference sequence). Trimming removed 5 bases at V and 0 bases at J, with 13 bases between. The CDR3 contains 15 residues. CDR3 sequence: CASSPLGGYQETQYF. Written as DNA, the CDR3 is TGTGCCAGCAGCCCCCTTGGGGGGTACCAAGAGACCCAGTACTTC.

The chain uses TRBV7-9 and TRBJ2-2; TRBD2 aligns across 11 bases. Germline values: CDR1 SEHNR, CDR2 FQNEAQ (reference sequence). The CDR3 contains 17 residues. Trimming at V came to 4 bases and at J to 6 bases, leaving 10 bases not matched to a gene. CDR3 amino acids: CASSYVLAGGPPGELFF. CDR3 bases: TGTGCCAGCAGCTATGTCTTAGCGGGAGGGCCCCCCGGGGAGCTGTTTTTT.

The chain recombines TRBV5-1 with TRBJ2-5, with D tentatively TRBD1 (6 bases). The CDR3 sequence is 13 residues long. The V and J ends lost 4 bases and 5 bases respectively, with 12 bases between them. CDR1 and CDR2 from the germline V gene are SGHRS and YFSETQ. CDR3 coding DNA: TGCGCCAGCAGCCACAGGGTTTTGGAGACCCAGTACTTC. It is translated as CASSHRVLETQYF.

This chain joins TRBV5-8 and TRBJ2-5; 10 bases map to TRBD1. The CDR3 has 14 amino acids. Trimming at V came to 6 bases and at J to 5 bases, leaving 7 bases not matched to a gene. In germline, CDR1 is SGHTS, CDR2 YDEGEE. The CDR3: CASTRGQGWETQYF. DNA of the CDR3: TGTGCCAGCACCAGGGGACAGGGGTGGGAGACCCAGTACTTC.

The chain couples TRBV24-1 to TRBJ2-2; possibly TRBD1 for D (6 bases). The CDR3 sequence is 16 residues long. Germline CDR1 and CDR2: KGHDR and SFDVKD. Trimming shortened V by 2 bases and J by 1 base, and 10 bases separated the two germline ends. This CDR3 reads CATSDWPGQNTGELFF. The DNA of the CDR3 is TGTGCCACCAGTGATTGGCCGGGACAGAACACCGGGGAGCTGTTTTTT.

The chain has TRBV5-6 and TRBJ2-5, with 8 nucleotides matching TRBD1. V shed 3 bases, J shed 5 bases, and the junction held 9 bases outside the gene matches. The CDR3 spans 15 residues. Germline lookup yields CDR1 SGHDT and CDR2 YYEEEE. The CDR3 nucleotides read TGTGCCAGCAGCTCCCCGGCAGGGGGCTTGGAGACCCAGTACTTC. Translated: CASSSPAGGLETQYF.

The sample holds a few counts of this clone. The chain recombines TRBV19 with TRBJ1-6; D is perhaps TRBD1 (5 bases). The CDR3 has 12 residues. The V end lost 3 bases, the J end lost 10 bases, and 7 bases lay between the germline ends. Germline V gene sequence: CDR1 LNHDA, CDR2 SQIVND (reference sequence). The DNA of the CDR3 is TGTGCCAGTAGTATCAGGGAATCACCCCTCCACTTT. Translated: CASSIRESPLHF.

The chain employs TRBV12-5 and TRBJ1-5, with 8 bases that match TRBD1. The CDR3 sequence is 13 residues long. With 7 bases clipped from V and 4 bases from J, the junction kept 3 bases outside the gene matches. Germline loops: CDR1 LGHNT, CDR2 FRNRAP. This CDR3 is CASAQGANQPQHF. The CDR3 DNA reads TGTGCTAGTGCCCAGGGGGCTAATCAGCCCCAGCATTTT.

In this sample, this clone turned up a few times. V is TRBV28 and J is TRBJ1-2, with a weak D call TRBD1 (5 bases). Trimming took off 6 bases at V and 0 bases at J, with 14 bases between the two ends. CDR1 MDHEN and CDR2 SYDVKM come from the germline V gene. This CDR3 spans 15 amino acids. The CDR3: CASSPGGRANYGYTF. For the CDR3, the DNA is TGTGCCAGCAGCCCCGGGGGGAGAGCTAACTATGGCTACACCTTC.

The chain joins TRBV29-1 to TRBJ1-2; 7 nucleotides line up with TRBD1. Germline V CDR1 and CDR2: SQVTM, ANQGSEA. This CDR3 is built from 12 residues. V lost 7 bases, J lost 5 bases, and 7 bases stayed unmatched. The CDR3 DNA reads TGCAGCGGGTACAGGGGAGGATATGGCTACACCTTC. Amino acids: CSGYRGGYGYTF.

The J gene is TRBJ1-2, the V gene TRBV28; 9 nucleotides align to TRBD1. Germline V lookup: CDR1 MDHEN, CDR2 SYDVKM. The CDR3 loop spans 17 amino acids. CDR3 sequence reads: CGVQPGGGQGINYGYTF. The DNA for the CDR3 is TGTGGCGTGCAGCCAGGGGGGGGACAGGGAATTAACTATGGCTACACCTTC.

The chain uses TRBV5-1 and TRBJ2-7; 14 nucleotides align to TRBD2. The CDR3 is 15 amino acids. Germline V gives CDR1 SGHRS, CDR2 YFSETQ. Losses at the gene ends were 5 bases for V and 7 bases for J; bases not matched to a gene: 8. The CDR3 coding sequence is TGCGCCAGCAGTTTCGGGACTAGCGGGGGTCTGGAGCAGTACTTC. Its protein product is CASSFGTSGGLEQYF.

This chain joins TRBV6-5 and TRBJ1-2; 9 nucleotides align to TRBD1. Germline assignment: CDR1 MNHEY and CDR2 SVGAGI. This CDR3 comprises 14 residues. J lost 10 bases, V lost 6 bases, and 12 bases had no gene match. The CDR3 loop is CASSPLTGGQVYTF. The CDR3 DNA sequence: TGTGCCAGCAGCCCCCTTACAGGGGGCCAGGTCTACACCTTC.

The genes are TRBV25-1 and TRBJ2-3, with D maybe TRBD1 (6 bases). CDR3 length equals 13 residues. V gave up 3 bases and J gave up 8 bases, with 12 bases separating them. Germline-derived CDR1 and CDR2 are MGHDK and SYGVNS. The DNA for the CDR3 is TGTGCCAGCAGTGAGGTAGCACAGGGTACGCAGTATTTT. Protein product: CASSEVAQGTQYF.

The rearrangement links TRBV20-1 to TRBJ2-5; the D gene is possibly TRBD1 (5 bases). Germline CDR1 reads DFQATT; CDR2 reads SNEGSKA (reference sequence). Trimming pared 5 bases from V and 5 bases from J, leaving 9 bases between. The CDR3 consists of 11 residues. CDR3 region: CSALKGETQYF. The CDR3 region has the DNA TGCAGTGCTTTAAAGGGGGAGACCCAGTACTTC.

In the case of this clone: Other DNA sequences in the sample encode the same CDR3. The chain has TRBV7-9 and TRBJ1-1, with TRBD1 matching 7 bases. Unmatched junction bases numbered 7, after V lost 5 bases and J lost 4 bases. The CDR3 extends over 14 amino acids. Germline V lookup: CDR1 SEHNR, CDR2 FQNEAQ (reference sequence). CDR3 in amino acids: CASSDRQGATEAFF. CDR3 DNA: TGTGCCAGCAGCGACAGACAGGGAGCCACTGAAGCTTTCTTT.